The 5 T cell receptor beta chains presented below share a single source sample, sequenced in a study of T cells after posttransplantation cyclophosphamide. Assay: immunoSEQ multiplex PCR; the TCRdb copy retains only in-frame clones and omits some. The repertoire consists of 35,000 to 40,000 clones, none detected only once. The sample consisted of PBMCs. All receptors derive from a man between 25 and 39 years old in good health and a related stem cell transplant donor.

The table lists this clone with many counts. The CDR3 loop is CATQGGETTEAFF. For the CDR3, the DNA is TGTGCCACCCAAGGGGGGGAAACCACTGAAGCTTTCTTT. This chain connects TRBV19 to TRBJ1-1; the D gene is possibly TRBD1 (6 bases). Trimming shortened V by 10 bases and J by 4 bases, and 16 bases separated the two germline ends. This CDR3 comprises 13 residues. The V gene's germline CDR1 is LNHDA and CDR2 SQIVND (reference sequence).

This clone was found many times. This chain links TRBV6-5 with TRBJ2-3; no definite D call. CDR3 length: 13 amino acids. Germline CDR1 and CDR2: MNHEY and SVGAGI. V lost 7 bases, J lost 6 bases, and 14 bases lay in between. CDR3 in DNA: TGTGCCAGCAATAGATTAGGGTACGATACGCAGTATTTT. It yields the protein CASNRLGYDTQYF.

Here the CDR3 DNA reads TGTGCCAGCAGCCCGAGGACTAGCGGGTCTAGCACAGATACGCAGTATTTT. Translated, it gives CASSPRTSGSSTDTQYF. The chain combines TRBV7-6 with TRBJ2-3, with 11 bases lining up with TRBD2. With V trimmed by 5 bases and J by 0 bases, 7 bases remained unmatched. Looked up from germline, CDR1 is SGHVS and CDR2 is FNYEAQ. This CDR3 has 17 residues.

This clone occurred a few times. The V and J genes are TRBV19 and TRBJ1-4, with 8 positions matching TRBD1. In germline, CDR1 is LNHDA, CDR2 SQIVND (reference sequence). The CDR3 has 15 residues. V trimming: 5 bases; J trimming: 5 bases; junction bases outside the gene matches: 7. The CDR3 DNA sequence: TGTGCCAGTAGTGCGAACAGGGGGAGGAATGAAAAACTGTTTTTT. It yields the protein CASSANRGRNEKLFF.

In this sample, this clone turned up many times. The chain recombines TRBV4-3 with TRBJ2-1; 7 positions agree with TRBD2. Germline CDR1 is LGHNA and CDR2 is YSLEER. This CDR3 contains 14 residues. V lost 1 base, J lost 7 bases, and 4 bases stayed unmatched. CDR3 DNA: TGCGCCAGCAGCCAAGGCCCCGGGGGGAATGAGCAGTTCTTC. Translated, it gives CASSQGPGGNEQFF.